This entry lists 29 T cell receptor beta chains sequenced from one sample in a study of cytomegalovirus exposure and HLA in healthy donors. A multiplex PCR was run with 60 Vbeta primers and 13 Jbeta primers. Some clones are missing from TCRdb's copy, which holds only in-frame ones; the method was immunoSEQ multiplex PCR. The sample lists around 200,000 clones, around four fifths occurring once. The specimen was PBMCs. Receptors were obtained from a woman aged 40 to 50 in good health and CMV-seronegative.

J is TRBJ2-3 and V is TRBV5-6; tentative D call: TRBD1 (6 bases). V was pared by 1 base and J by 2 bases, with 14 bases between. Looked up from germline, CDR1 is SGHDT and CDR2 is YYEEEE. This CDR3 region has 16 residues. The DNA of the CDR3 is TGTGCCAGCAGCTTGAAGGCAGGGGTCGACACAGATACGCAGTATTTT. Protein product: CASSLKAGVDTDTQYF.

The CDR3 spells CSVEWEGLEAFF. CDR3 DNA: TGCAGCGTTGAATGGGAGGGTCTTGAAGCTTTCTTT. The chain carries TRBV29-1 and TRBJ1-1; D ambiguous. The V and J ends lost 2 bases and 7 bases respectively, with 11 bases between them. The CDR3 contains 12 residues. Germline CDR1 SQVTM, CDR2 ANQGSEA.

The chain recombines TRBV5-6 with TRBJ2-3, with D possibly matching TRBD2 (6 bases). V gave up 3 bases and J gave up 6 bases, with 17 bases separating them. The CDR3 spans 15 residues. Germline CDR1 and CDR2: SGHDT and YYEEEE. The CDR3 reads CASSWGQGGEDTQYF. CDR3 nucleotide sequence: TGTGCCAGCAGCTGGGGTCAGGGCGGGGAGGATACGCAGTATTTT.

The chain uses TRBV4-2 and TRBJ2-7; possible D gene TRBD2, 5 bases. The V end lost 2 bases, the J end lost 2 bases, and 13 bases lay between the germline ends. CDR3 length equals 15 residues. Germline V gene lookup returns CDR1 LGHNA and CDR2 YNFKEQ. The CDR3 DNA sequence: TGTGCCAGCAGCCAAAGGACTGGATTAACCTACGAGCAGTACTTC. Its protein product is CASSQRTGLTYEQYF.

The V and J genes are TRBV5-1 and TRBJ2-1, with 10 bases fitting TRBD1. The CDR3 runs 16 residues. Germline CDR1 is SGHRS and CDR2 is YFSETQ. V lost 1 base to trimming and J lost 6 bases; unmatched junction nucleotides: 7. Here the CDR3 reads CASSLMGTGAANEQFF. The CDR3 DNA reads TGCGCCAGCAGCTTGATGGGGACAGGGGCGGCCAATGAGCAGTTCTTC.

The chain carries TRBV2 and TRBJ2-5, with a tentative D call TRBD2 (6 bases). V shed 1 base and J shed 5 bases, with 14 bases lying between them. The CDR3 runs 15 residues. The germline V gene has CDR1 SNHLY and CDR2 FYNNEI. As DNA, the CDR3 is TGTGCCAGCAGTGAAGGGAGGGGATGGGGGGAGACCCAGTACTTC. It yields the protein CASSEGRGWGETQYF.

V usage is TRBV5-4 and J usage is TRBJ1-4; 10 bases are shared with TRBD1. The germline V gene has CDR1 SGHNT and CDR2 YYREEE (reference sequence). The CDR3 is 15 residues long. Trimming at V came to 3 bases and at J to 8 bases, leaving 7 bases not matched to a gene. CDR3 protein: CASSYDRGRQEKLFF. In DNA, the CDR3 is TGTGCCAGCAGCTATGACAGGGGGCGGCAAGAAAAACTGTTTTTT.

The chain combines TRBV5-8 with TRBJ1-5, with 8 positions matching TRBD1. Germline V gene sequence: CDR1 SGHTS, CDR2 YDEGEE. The CDR3 has 15 amino acids. J was trimmed by 5 bases and V by 4 bases; bases with no gene match: 8. DNA for the CDR3: TGTGCCAGCAGCGGATGGGACAGGACTTATCAGCCCCAGCATTTT. Translation: CASSGWDRTYQPQHF.

V usage is TRBV9 and J usage is TRBJ2-7; D may be TRBD1 (6 bases). CDR1 SGDLS and CDR2 YYNGEE come from the germline V gene. The CDR3 runs to 16 residues. Trimming removed 4 bases from V and 2 bases from J, with 19 bases in between. Written as DNA, the CDR3 is TGTGCCAGCAGCTTAGGGGTAGGGGGTCCTGCCTACGAGCAGTACTTC. This sequence encodes CASSLGVGGPAYEQYF.

V and J are TRBV11-2 and TRBJ2-5, with D maybe TRBD2 (5 bases). V was clipped by 3 bases and J by 2 bases, with 7 bases between them. CDR1 and CDR2 from the germline V gene are SGHAT and FQNNGV. The CDR3 spans 13 residues. CDR3 in DNA: TGTGCCAGCAGCTTGACTAATCAAGAGACCCAGTACTTC. Protein: CASSLTNQETQYF. The full variable domain, in which reference TRBV11-2 and TRBJ2-5 provide the parts outside the CDR3, is EAGVAQSPRYKIIEKRQSVAFWCNPISGHATLYWYQQILGQGPKLLIQFQNNGVVDDSQLPKDRFSAERLKGVDSTLKIQPAKLEDSAVYLCASSLTNQETQYFGPGTRLLVL.

V usage is TRBV30 and J usage is TRBJ2-7; perhaps TRBD2 as D (6 bases). CDR1 is GTSNPN, CDR2 SVGIG, per germline (reference sequence). The CDR3 extends over 14 amino acids. The V gene lost 3 bases and the J gene lost 3 bases, with 15 bases spanning the gap. CDR3 bases: TGTGCCTGGAGGGGACTTATGAGGAACTACGAGCAGTACTTC. It specifies CAWRGLMRNYEQYF.

The rearrangement links TRBV2 to TRBJ2-4; 7 bases fit TRBD2. Germline loops: CDR1 SNHLY, CDR2 FYNNEI. This CDR3 has 14 residues. V trimming: 4 bases; J trimming: 6 bases; junction bases outside the gene matches: 6. CDR3 DNA: TGTGCCAGCAGTGCTAGAATAGCGGGAAACATTCAGTACTTC. Protein product: CASSARIAGNIQYF.

The chain carries TRBV19 and TRBJ1-1, with 10 nucleotides matching TRBD1. The CDR3 totals 13 residues. V lost 7 bases and J lost 5; bases outside the gene matches: 4. CDR1 is LNHDA and CDR2 is SQIVND in the germline V gene (reference sequence). CDR3 nucleotides: TGTGCCAGTATTTGGACAGGGGGTACTGAAGCTTTCTTT. Protein: CASIWTGGTEAFF.

The chain combines TRBV11-2 with TRBJ2-7; TRBD1 might be the D (6 bases). In germline, CDR1 is SGHAT, CDR2 FQNNGV. The V and J ends lost 5 bases and 0 bases respectively, with 20 bases between them. This CDR3 region has 17 residues. CDR3 sequence: CASSPGEWRSSSYEQYF. CDR3 in DNA: TGTGCCAGCAGCCCAGGGGAGTGGCGGTCAAGCTCCTACGAGCAGTACTTC.

The V call is TRBV5-6, the J call TRBJ2-7, with TRBD2 identical over 11 bases. CDR1 is SGHDT and CDR2 is YYEEEE in the germline V gene. With V trimmed by 1 base and J by 8 bases, 8 bases remained unmatched. CDR3 length: 15 residues. The CDR3 bases are TGTGCCAGCAGCTTGAGGGTAGCGGGAGGGTGGCAGCAGTACTTC. This sequence encodes CASSLRVAGGWQQYF.

V gene TRBV9 combines with J gene TRBJ2-1; 12 bases line up with TRBD2. The germline gives CDR1 SGDLS, CDR2 YYNGEE. With V trimmed by 0 bases and J by 14 bases, 9 bases remained unmatched. This CDR3 is 15 amino acids long. The CDR3 loop is CASSVEPTSGSNKFF. CDR3 in DNA: TGTGCCAGCAGCGTAGAGCCGACTAGCGGGAGTAATAAGTTCTTC.

V usage is TRBV18 and J usage is TRBJ2-1, with D perhaps matching TRBD2 (7 bases). The V gene's germline CDR1 is KGHSH and CDR2 LQKENI. The CDR3 totals 16 residues. V dropped 1 base and J dropped 4 bases, with 14 bases sitting between them. CDR3 coding DNA: TGTGCCAGCTCACCACAAAGCGGGACATCATACAATGAGCAGTTCTTC. This encodes CASSPQSGTSYNEQFF.

This chain links TRBV12-5 with TRBJ2-3; 8 bases align to TRBD2. This CDR3 is 16 amino acids long. The V and J ends lost 0 bases and 1 base, in that order; junction bases with no gene match: 3. Per the germline V gene, CDR1 is LGHNT and CDR2 is FRNRAP. The CDR3 DNA is TGTGCTAGTGGTTTGGTAAGCGGGAGAGGCACAGATACGCAGTATTTT. Its translation: CASGLVSGRGTDTQYF.

The J gene is TRBJ2-1, the V gene TRBV5-4; 8 bases are a match to TRBD1. The ends lost 3 bases at V and 7 bases at J; junction bases unmatched: 9. The CDR3 runs to 15 residues. Germline CDR1 and CDR2: SGHNT and YYREEE (reference sequence). The CDR3 sequence is CASSSPQGARNEQFF. The CDR3 bases are TGTGCCAGCAGCTCCCCCCAGGGGGCTCGAAATGAGCAGTTCTTC.

Written as DNA, the CDR3 is TGTGCCAGCAGCTCACTAGCGGGAGGTTCCCACGAGCAGTACTTC. Its protein is CASSSLAGGSHEQYF. This chain uses TRBV6-1 with TRBJ2-5; 12 bases are a match to TRBD2. The J call may be faulty, since TRBJ2-7 better matches the DNA end. The germline V gene encodes CDR1 MNHNS and CDR2 SASEGT. The CDR3 is made up of 15 amino acids.

V usage is TRBV5-1 and J usage is TRBJ2-7, with 8 nucleotides matching TRBD2. CDR1 and CDR2 from the germline V gene are SGHRS and YFSETQ. Trimming removed 0 bases from V and 6 bases from J; junction bases left unmatched: 8. This CDR3 has 15 amino acids. For the CDR3, the DNA is TGCGCCAGCAGCTTGGAAGTGAGCGGGAGTTTCGAGCAGTACTTC. Translated, it gives CASSLEVSGSFEQYF.

The chain has TRBV15 and TRBJ1-5; D remains unclear. Germline-derived CDR1 and CDR2 are LNHNV and YYDKDF (reference sequence). Trimming removed 0 bases from V and 9 bases from J, with 9 bases in between. CDR3 length: 13 residues. Here the CDR3 DNA reads TGTGCCACCAGCAGAGACCCCTTGTCGCCCCAGCATTTT. Translating it yields CATSRDPLSPQHF.

The V call is TRBV9, the J call TRBJ2-5, with TRBD1 matching over 10 bases. This CDR3 comprises 14 residues. Germline lookup yields CDR1 SGDLS and CDR2 YYNGEE. J gave up 5 bases and V 7 bases, and 8 bases lay outside the gene matches. This chain's CDR3 is CASGDRGMSETQYF. The CDR3, as DNA: TGTGCCAGCGGGGACAGGGGTATGAGCGAGACCCAGTACTTC.

This clone was counted a single time. The chain couples TRBV20-1 to TRBJ2-7; D gene ambiguous. The CDR3 sequence is 11 residues long. The V end was cut by 6 bases, the J end by 3 bases, with 9 bases between. From germline, CDR1 is DFQATT and CDR2 SNEGSKA (reference sequence). CDR3 residues: CSASGVYEQYF. CDR3 DNA sequence: TGCAGTGCCTCGGGTGTCTACGAGCAGTACTTC.

The chain uses TRBV12-5 and TRBJ2-5, with 11 nucleotides matching TRBD2. CDR1 and CDR2 (germline): LGHNT, FRNRAP. The CDR3 covers 14 residues. V lost 7 bases to trimming and J lost 1 base; unmatched junction nucleotides: 2. CDR3 sequence: CASAGTSGQETQYF. The DNA of the CDR3 is TGTGCTAGTGCCGGGACTAGCGGCCAAGAGACCCAGTACTTC.

In its sample, this clone was seen once. This chain joins TRBV5-1 and TRBJ2-7; possibly TRBD2 for D (6 bases). Trimming cost V 4 bases and J 1 base, with 18 bases left between them. The CDR3 loop spans 16 amino acids. Germline V gene data show CDR1 as SGHRS and CDR2 as YFSETQ. CDR3 in amino acids: CASSPPGLTGSYEQYF. CDR3 in DNA: TGCGCCAGCAGCCCCCCGGGACTGACTGGATCCTACGAGCAGTACTTC.

The chain employs TRBV5-5 and TRBJ1-5, with D possibly being TRBD1 (5 bases). V lost 10 bases to trimming and J lost 0 bases, with 11 bases between them. This CDR3 spans 13 amino acids. The V gene's germline CDR1 is SGHKS and CDR2 YYEKEE (reference sequence). The CDR3 DNA reads as TGTGCCCGTACGGGGGATAGCAATCAGCCCCAGCATTTT. Translation: CARTGDSNQPQHF.

This clone has only a few counts. This chain joins TRBV5-1 and TRBJ1-1; D might be TRBD1 (5 bases). The CDR3 totals 16 residues. V was clipped by 4 bases and J by 5 bases, with 21 bases between them. Germline values: CDR1 SGHRS, CDR2 YFSETQ. The CDR3 region is CASSTQPAGDKTEAFF. CDR3 DNA sequence: TGCGCCAGCAGCACCCAGCCGGCGGGGGATAAGACTGAAGCTTTCTTT.

The chain couples TRBV5-1 to TRBJ1-2, with 8 bases aligning to TRBD1. There are 15 residues in the CDR3. Looked up from germline, CDR1 is SGHRS and CDR2 is YFSETQ. The V gene end was trimmed by 0 bases and the J gene end by 4 bases; junction bases not matched to a gene: 5. CDR3 in DNA: TGCGCCAGCAGCTTGGACGCAGGGGGCTTCTATGGCTACACCTTC. Its protein product is CASSLDAGGFYGYTF.